This passage covers 10 T cell receptor beta chains from one sample sequenced in a study of T-cell memory formation after mild COVID-19. Each CDR3 protein gets one entry after TCRdb re-called the 5' RACE reads with MiXCR. The top ten clones hold 8.4% of a sample with fewer than 700,000 distinct CDR3 sequences, about 20% of them seen once. The sample comprised PBMCs or a T cell subset sorted from them (not recorded which). The receptors were sampled from an adult woman who had mild COVID-19 (a few samples of this study predate the infection). Cell type and time point are not known.

The V call is TRBV4-1, the J call TRBJ2-3, with D tentatively TRBD2 (5 bases). Per germline, CDR1 MGHRA and CDR2 YSYEKL. Deletions cut 1 base from V and 2 bases from J, with 13 bases between. The CDR3 has 16 amino acids. The CDR3 DNA follows: TGCGCCAGCAGCCAAGCCGGCAGGAGGTACACAGATACGCAGTATTTT. This sequence encodes CASSQAGRRYTDTQYF.

The table lists this clonotype with many counts. The chain recombines TRBV7-8 with TRBJ2-1; TRBD1 matches 11 bases. This CDR3 spans 14 amino acids. Per germline, CDR1 SGHVS and CDR2 FQNEAQ. V was pared by 6 bases and J by 6 bases, with 4 bases of the junction left unmatched. Here the CDR3 DNA reads TGTGCCAGCAGTCCCGGGACAGGGGGCAATGAGCAGTTCTTC. Translated: CASSPGTGGNEQFF.

The genes are TRBV5-6 and TRBJ2-5; possibly TRBD2 for D (10 bases). The CDR3 consists of 17 residues. Germline V gene lookup returns CDR1 SGHDT and CDR2 YYEEEE. Trimming shortened V by 1 base and J by 5 bases, and 21 bases separated the two germline ends. CDR3 bases: TGTGCCAGCAGCTTGCTACCGGGACAGGGACTAGCGGAGACCCAGTACTTC. Translating gives CASSLLPGQGLAETQYF.

V usage is TRBV7-9 and J usage is TRBJ1-1; 9 bases fit TRBD1. The CDR3 totals 14 residues. Germline V lookup: CDR1 SEHNR, CDR2 FQNEAQ (reference sequence). Unmatched junction bases numbered 8, after V lost 6 bases and J lost 6 bases. CDR3 in DNA: TGTGCCAGCAGGTCGGGGGGGACAGGGCCTGAAGCTTTCTTT. Translated: CASRSGGTGPEAFF.

J is TRBJ2-5 and V is TRBV12-3 or TRBV12-4; D is ambiguous. V was trimmed by 5 bases and J by 2 bases, leaving 12 bases between them. The CDR3 has 14 residues. The CDR3 coding sequence is TGTGCCAGCAGTCCCCCGAGCAGGCAAGAGACCCAGTACTTC. The encoded protein is CASSPPSRQETQYF.

This clonotype has more than one count but fewer than ten. V gene TRBV7-3 combines with J gene TRBJ2-2; possible D gene TRBD1, 6 bases. The CDR3 sequence is 15 residues long. Trimming removed 4 bases at V and 2 bases at J, with 11 bases between. In germline, CDR1 is SGHTA, CDR2 FQGTGA. The chain's CDR3 is CASSSSTGNTGELFF. The CDR3 DNA reads TGTGCCAGCAGCTCATCGACAGGCAACACCGGGGAGCTGTTTTTT.

The chain recombines TRBV20-1 with TRBJ2-7, with 9 bases identical to TRBD1. This CDR3 has 13 residues. The V and J ends lost 4 bases and 3 bases, in that order; junction bases with no gene match: 4. The germline gives CDR1 DFQATT, CDR2 SNEGSKA (reference sequence). The CDR3 bases are TGCAGTGCTACAACAGGGGGCTTCTACGAGCAGTACTTC. Its translation: CSATTGGFYEQYF.

The chain recombines TRBV9 with TRBJ2-1, with 7 bases aligning to TRBD2. This CDR3 region has 18 residues. V lost 3 bases, J lost 3 bases, and 15 bases stayed unmatched. Germline V CDR1 and CDR2: SGDLS, YYNGEE. CDR3 DNA sequence: TGTGCCAGCAGCGAGCCCTTTGAAGGCGGGAGTCGCTACAATGAGCAGTTCTTC. Amino acid sequence: CASSEPFEGGSRYNEQFF.

In its sample, this clonotype was seen many times. The J gene is TRBJ2-3, the V gene TRBV12-3 or TRBV12-4; the D gene is possibly TRBD2 (6 bases). V lost 6 bases, J lost 4 bases, and 17 bases lay in between. The CDR3 is made up of 15 amino acids. The CDR3 protein is CASSRGGTPADTQYF. The CDR3 coding sequence is TGTGCCAGCAGCAGAGGCGGGACGCCCGCAGATACGCAGTATTTT.

A few counts support this clonotype. The J gene is TRBJ2-7, the V gene TRBV3-1; D perhaps matches TRBD2 (7 bases). Trimming removed 4 bases at V and 2 bases at J, with 21 bases between. Germline V gene sequence: CDR1 LGHDT, CDR2 YNNKEL (reference sequence). The CDR3 totals 17 residues. This CDR3 reads CASSPLGRGGLTYEQYF. CDR3 sequence (DNA): TGTGCCAGCAGCCCTCTGGGGCGCGGGGGCCTTACCTACGAGCAGTACTTC.